This is a list of T cell receptor beta chains from one sample in a study of cytomegalovirus exposure and HLA in healthy donors. Libraries were prepared by immunoSEQ multiplex PCR; TCRdb keeps only in-frame clonotypes and omits some of them. The data hold 200,000 or so clones, with 60% to 80% observed a single time. The specimen was PBMCs. These receptors all stem from a woman in her 30s in good health and CMV-seronegative. Both conserved end residues are part of each CDR3. The order of the fields is D gene, J gene, V gene, CDR3 length, clone size, CDR3 DNA, CDR3 protein. D genes are given only for firm matches. Clone size, where shown, is once, few, many, or a class for clones that have expanded.

D gene: TRBD1; J gene: TRBJ1-4; V gene: TRBV28; CDR3 length: 15; clone size: .; CDR3 DNA: TGTGCCAGCAGTACCAGGGACAGCCCTAATGAAAAACTGTTTTTT; CDR3 protein: CASSTRDSPNEKLFF
D gene: TRBD2; J gene: TRBJ2-1; V gene: TRBV14; CDR3 length: 18; clone size: once; CDR3 DNA: TGTGCCAGCAGCCAAGATCGGGGGGGGGCAGGAGAATACAATGAGCAGTTCTTC; CDR3 protein: CASSQDRGGAGEYNEQFF
D gene: TRBD1; J gene: TRBJ2-5; V gene: TRBV12-5; CDR3 length: 15; clone size: .; CDR3 DNA: TGTGCTAGTGGTTTGGACAGGGGGCTGCGGGAGACCCAGTACTTC; CDR3 protein: CASGLDRGLRETQYF
D gene: TRBD1; J gene: TRBJ1-5; V gene: TRBV5-1; CDR3 length: 17; clone size: few; CDR3 DNA: TGCGCCAGCAGCCCTGGGACAGGGCAAGGTAGCAATCAGCCCCAGCATTTT; CDR3 protein: CASSPGTGQGSNQPQHF
D gene: TRBD2; J gene: TRBJ2-3; V gene: TRBV28; CDR3 length: 18; clone size: .; CDR3 DNA: TGTGCCAGCAGTTTAAGTAGCGGGGGGGTTTCAGTAACAGATACGCAGTATTTT; CDR3 protein: CASSLSSGGVSVTDTQYF
D gene: TRBD1; J gene: TRBJ2-7; V gene: TRBV28; CDR3 length: 15; clone size: .; CDR3 DNA: TGTGCCAGCAGCCAAGACAGGGGTTACTCCTACGAGCAGTACTTC; CDR3 protein: CASSQDRGYSYEQYF
D gene: .; J gene: TRBJ2-1; V gene: TRBV12-2; CDR3 length: 16; clone size: few; CDR3 DNA: TGTGCAAGTCGCTTAGCGAGGTCTAGCGGGCACAATGAGCAGTTCTTC; CDR3 protein: CASRLARSSGHNEQFF
D gene: TRBD1; J gene: TRBJ1-2; V gene: TRBV18; CDR3 length: 16; clone size: .; CDR3 DNA: TGTGCCAGCTCCCCATCCGTGGAACAGGGGAGGTATGGCTACACCTTC; CDR3 protein: CASSPSVEQGRYGYTF
D gene: TRBD1; J gene: TRBJ1-1; V gene: TRBV30; CDR3 length: 12; clone size: .; CDR3 DNA: TGTGCCTGGAGCGACAGGGGCACTGAAGCTTTCTTT; CDR3 protein: CAWSDRGTEAFF
D gene: TRBD1; J gene: TRBJ1-2; V gene: TRBV5-5; CDR3 length: 13; clone size: .; CDR3 DNA: TGTGCCAGCAGCTCATTAGGACAGGGAGGCTACACCTTC; CDR3 protein: CASSSLGQGGYTF
D gene: .; J gene: TRBJ1-2; V gene: TRBV5-4; CDR3 length: 14; clone size: few; CDR3 DNA: TGTGCCAGCAGCTTGAGGGGGTCGGACTATGGCTACACCTTC; CDR3 protein: CASSLRGSDYGYTF
D gene: .; J gene: TRBJ2-7; V gene: TRBV7-9; CDR3 length: 13; clone size: .; CDR3 DNA: TGTGCCAGCAGCTTAGAATCTATTACAGCTGAGTACTTC; CDR3 protein: CASSLESITAEYF
D gene: TRBD1; J gene: TRBJ2-7; V gene: TRBV5-1; CDR3 length: 13; clone size: .; CDR3 DNA: TGCGCCAGCAGCAGCACAGGGGACCACGAGCAGTACTTC; CDR3 protein: CASSSTGDHEQYF
D gene: .; J gene: TRBJ2-4; V gene: TRBV27; CDR3 length: 16; clone size: once; CDR3 DNA: TGTGCCAGCAGTTTATGGTGGCAGTTAGCCAAAAACATTCAGTACTTC; CDR3 protein: CASSLWWQLAKNIQYF
D gene: TRBD1; J gene: TRBJ1-2; V gene: TRBV4-1; CDR3 length: 14; clone size: .; CDR3 DNA: TGCGCCAGCAGCTGGGACAGGGGGATCTATGGCTACACCTTC; CDR3 protein: CASSWDRGIYGYTF
D gene: .; J gene: TRBJ2-3; V gene: TRBV2; CDR3 length: 13; clone size: few; CDR3 DNA: TGTGCCAGCAGTGAGGCGGGAACAGATACGCAGTATTTT; CDR3 protein: CASSEAGTDTQYF
D gene: .; J gene: TRBJ2-5; V gene: TRBV18; CDR3 length: 13; clone size: .; CDR3 DNA: TGTGCCAGCTCAGGGCCCGAGAGAGAGACCCAGTACTTC; CDR3 protein: CASSGPERETQYF
D gene: .; J gene: TRBJ1-1; V gene: TRBV6-5; CDR3 length: 14; clone size: .; CDR3 DNA: TGTGCCAGCAGTTACTGGGGCAGAAACACTGAAGCTTTCTTT; CDR3 protein: CASSYWGRNTEAFF
D gene: TRBD1; J gene: TRBJ1-5; V gene: TRBV6-6; CDR3 length: 14; clone size: .; CDR3 DNA: TGTGCCAGCAGTTACTCAGGGGGCGGTCAGCCCCAGCATTTT; CDR3 protein: CASSYSGGGQPQHF
D gene: .; J gene: TRBJ1-1; V gene: TRBV6-1; CDR3 length: 13; clone size: .; CDR3 DNA: TGTGCCAGCACTCCAGGATTGAACACTGAAGCTTTCTTT; CDR3 protein: CASTPGLNTEAFF
D gene: .; J gene: TRBJ1-1; V gene: TRBV29-1; CDR3 length: 13; clone size: few; CDR3 DNA: TGCAGCGTTGATTGGCAGGGAGGCACTGAAGCTTTCTTT; CDR3 protein: CSVDWQGGTEAFF
D gene: TRBD1; J gene: TRBJ1-2; V gene: TRBV4-1; CDR3 length: 15; clone size: once; CDR3 DNA: TGCGCCAGTAAAACTTGGACAGGGCATAACTATGGCTACACCTTC; CDR3 protein: CASKTWTGHNYGYTF
D gene: TRBD1; J gene: TRBJ1-2; V gene: TRBV7-9; CDR3 length: 14; clone size: .; CDR3 DNA: TGTGCCAGCAGCTTCGGACAGGGAGACTATGGCTACACCTTC; CDR3 protein: CASSFGQGDYGYTF
D gene: .; J gene: TRBJ1-2; V gene: TRBV29-1; CDR3 length: 11; clone size: .; CDR3 DNA: TGCAGCGTTGTTACAGGGCGAGGCTACACCTTC; CDR3 protein: CSVVTGRGYTF
D gene: .; J gene: TRBJ2-7; V gene: TRBV30; CDR3 length: 13; clone size: .; CDR3 DNA: TGTGCCTGGGCTGACACCAGCCCCTACGAGCAGTACTTC; CDR3 protein: CAWADTSPYEQYF
D gene: TRBD2; J gene: TRBJ2-1; V gene: TRBV7-8; CDR3 length: 19; clone size: .; CDR3 DNA: TGTGCCAGCAGCTTAGGGCTAGCGGGGGGCCTTCACTCCTACAATGAGCAGTTCTTC; CDR3 protein: CASSLGLAGGLHSYNEQFF
D gene: TRBD1; J gene: TRBJ2-5; V gene: TRBV5-4; CDR3 length: 14; clone size: .; CDR3 DNA: TGTGCCAGCAGCCCGCTGGGGACAGGGGAGACCCAGTACTTC; CDR3 protein: CASSPLGTGETQYF
D gene: .; J gene: TRBJ2-3; V gene: TRBV21-1; CDR3 length: 14; clone size: few; CDR3 DNA: TGTGCCACCGACCGCAGTCAGGGATGGGATACGCAGTATTTT; CDR3 protein: CATDRSQGWDTQYF
D gene: .; J gene: TRBJ1-1; V gene: TRBV27; CDR3 length: 13; clone size: .; CDR3 DNA: TGTGCCAGCGGGCTAAGAGGCAGGGCTGAAGCTTTCTTT; CDR3 protein: CASGLRGRAEAFF
D gene: .; J gene: TRBJ1-2; V gene: TRBV4-1; CDR3 length: 15; clone size: .; CDR3 DNA: TGCGCCAGCAGCCAAGTAGGGGTGATTAACTATGGCTACACCTTC; CDR3 protein: CASSQVGVINYGYTF
D gene: .; J gene: TRBJ1-5; V gene: TRBV6-6; CDR3 length: 12; clone size: .; CDR3 DNA: TGTGCCAGCAGCCGAGACAGACAGCCCCAGCATTTT; CDR3 protein: CASSRDRQPQHF
D gene: .; J gene: TRBJ1-3; V gene: TRBV30; CDR3 length: 14; clone size: .; CDR3 DNA: TGTGCCTGGAGTTACGGTGGCTCTGGAAACACCATATATTTT; CDR3 protein: CAWSYGGSGNTIYF
D gene: TRBD1; J gene: TRBJ1-5; V gene: TRBV18; CDR3 length: 14; clone size: .; CDR3 DNA: TGTGCCAGCTCAAAGACAGGGTCTAATCAGCCCCAGCATTTT; CDR3 protein: CASSKTGSNQPQHF
D gene: .; J gene: TRBJ1-2; V gene: TRBV18; CDR3 length: 14; clone size: .; CDR3 DNA: TGTGCCAGCTCACCCCCAGCAGGGGACTATGGCTACACCTTC; CDR3 protein: CASSPPAGDYGYTF
D gene: .; J gene: TRBJ1-2; V gene: TRBV11-2; CDR3 length: 13; clone size: .; CDR3 DNA: TGTGCCAGCAGCTCCGCGTCGGACTATGGCTACACCTTC; CDR3 protein: CASSSASDYGYTF
D gene: TRBD1; J gene: TRBJ2-7; V gene: TRBV14; CDR3 length: 13; clone size: .; CDR3 DNA: TGTGCCAGCAGCTGGGACAGGGCGTCCGAGCAGTACTTC; CDR3 protein: CASSWDRASEQYF
D gene: TRBD1; J gene: TRBJ1-2; V gene: TRBV5-1; CDR3 length: 14; clone size: once; CDR3 DNA: TGCGCCAGCAGCGCGGACAGGCCGGTCTATGGCTACACCTTC; CDR3 protein: CASSADRPVYGYTF
D gene: .; J gene: TRBJ1-2; V gene: TRBV15; CDR3 length: 14; clone size: .; CDR3 DNA: TGTGCCACCAGCAGAGGGCCGAGGTTTGATGGCTACACCTTC; CDR3 protein: CATSRGPRFDGYTF
D gene: TRBD1; J gene: TRBJ1-2; V gene: TRBV27; CDR3 length: 15; clone size: .; CDR3 DNA: TGTGCCAGCAGTCAAGGGACAGGGGGCAGCTATGGCTACCCCTTC; CDR3 protein: CASSQGTGGSYGYPF
D gene: .; J gene: TRBJ2-7; V gene: TRBV9; CDR3 length: 15; clone size: .; CDR3 DNA: TGTGCCAGCAGCGTAGCTGGCGGACTCCCCTACGAGCAGTACTTC; CDR3 protein: CASSVAGGLPYEQYF
D gene: TRBD1; J gene: TRBJ1-2; V gene: TRBV5-1; CDR3 length: 14; clone size: .; CDR3 DNA: TGCGCCAGCAGCTTGGACGGACAGGGGGTTGGCTACACCTTC; CDR3 protein: CASSLDGQGVGYTF
D gene: TRBD2; J gene: TRBJ2-3; V gene: TRBV6-1; CDR3 length: 14; clone size: .; CDR3 DNA: TGTGCCCTAGCGGGAGGCCACCGGACAGATACGCAGTATTTT; CDR3 protein: CALAGGHRTDTQYF
D gene: .; J gene: TRBJ2-7; V gene: TRBV7-9; CDR3 length: 14; clone size: .; CDR3 DNA: TGTGCCAGCAGCTCAACCACAGGGACCTACGAGCAGTACTTC; CDR3 protein: CASSSTTGTYEQYF
D gene: .; J gene: TRBJ2-5; V gene: TRBV30; CDR3 length: 15; clone size: .; CDR3 DNA: TGTGCCTGGAGTGTAATAAGGGCGGGCCTAGAGACCCAGTACTTC; CDR3 protein: CAWSVIRAGLETQYF
D gene: TRBD2; J gene: TRBJ2-3; V gene: TRBV7-2; CDR3 length: 18; clone size: .; CDR3 DNA: TGTGCCAGCAGCTTCCGGCCTAGACTAGCGGGGAACACAGATACGCAGTATTTT; CDR3 protein: CASSFRPRLAGNTDTQYF
D gene: TRBD1; J gene: TRBJ2-5; V gene: TRBV5-1; CDR3 length: 15; clone size: .; CDR3 DNA: TGCGCCAGCAGCTTCGGACAGGGAAATGTGGAGACCCAGTACTTC; CDR3 protein: CASSFGQGNVETQYF
D gene: .; J gene: TRBJ2-7; V gene: TRBV19; CDR3 length: 14; clone size: .; CDR3 DNA: TGTGCCAGTAGTGCAAAGGGGCCGTACTACGAGCAGTACTTC; CDR3 protein: CASSAKGPYYEQYF
D gene: TRBD1; J gene: TRBJ1-2; V gene: TRBV14; CDR3 length: 15; clone size: .; CDR3 DNA: TGTGCCAGCAGCCCAAGGACAGGGACTAACTATGGCTACACCTTC; CDR3 protein: CASSPRTGTNYGYTF
D gene: TRBD1; J gene: TRBJ2-7; V gene: TRBV6-5; CDR3 length: 14; clone size: .; CDR3 DNA: TGTGCCAGCAGTTACGACAGGGGGTCCTACGAGCAGTACTTC; CDR3 protein: CASSYDRGSYEQYF
D gene: TRBD1; J gene: TRBJ1-1; V gene: TRBV15; CDR3 length: 16; clone size: .; CDR3 DNA: TGTGCCACCAGCAGAAAGCTACCGGGACAGGGAACTGAAGCTTTCTTT; CDR3 protein: CATSRKLPGQGTEAFF
D gene: .; J gene: TRBJ2-1; V gene: TRBV9; CDR3 length: 13; clone size: .; CDR3 DNA: TGTGCCAGCAGCGTTGGGCCGCACAATGAGCAGTTCTTC; CDR3 protein: CASSVGPHNEQFF
D gene: TRBD1; J gene: TRBJ1-1; V gene: TRBV18; CDR3 length: 15; clone size: .; CDR3 DNA: TGTGCCAGCTCACCTCAGGACAGGGTCGGCACTGAAGCTTTCTTT; CDR3 protein: CASSPQDRVGTEAFF
D gene: .; J gene: TRBJ1-3; V gene: TRBV6-5; CDR3 length: 16; clone size: once; CDR3 DNA: TGTGCCAGCAGTTACTCTCCGGGGTCCTCTGGAAACACCATATATTTT; CDR3 protein: CASSYSPGSSGNTIYF
D gene: TRBD1; J gene: TRBJ2-7; V gene: TRBV23-1; CDR3 length: 16; clone size: .; CDR3 DNA: TGCGCCAGCAGTCAATCCAGACAGGGGCCCCTGTACGAGCAGTACTTC; CDR3 protein: CASSQSRQGPLYEQYF
D gene: TRBD1; J gene: TRBJ1-1; V gene: TRBV15; CDR3 length: 15; clone size: once; CDR3 DNA: TGTGCCACCGCCCGGGACAGGGGCCTTACAAATGAAGCTTTCTTT; CDR3 protein: CATARDRGLTNEAFF